The clone carrying this T cell receptor beta chain was seen just once. As yet, its antigen is unknown. The CDR3 extends over 14 amino acids. Germline V gene sequence: CDR1 SQVTM, CDR2 ANQGSEA. V lost 1 base, J lost 1 base, and 10 bases lay in between. This sample is part of a study of T cell responses to AZD1222 COVID-19 vaccine. Study-level information: Pooled samples include second doses given at about 4 or 12 weeks. Overall study findings and caveats: Clonal diversity may have been underestimated, and the donors were mostly white British, with more females than males. No day 14 peak samples; only post-peak repertoires were characterized. The study found vaccine-associated CD4 TCRs spanning spike, dominant at 160-218 and 743-854.

This table comes from immunoSEQ multiplex PCR, and its TCRdb copy is limited to in-frame clones, with some not included. The table records about 110,000 clones, about 93% of them present only once. The rearrangement links TRBV29-1 to TRBJ2-5, with D possibly called TRBD1 or TRBD2 (6 bases each). Material: peripheral blood, obtained on day 0 of AZD1222 vaccination. The TCR sequence derives from an adult in good health. In DNA form, the CDR3 reads TGCAGCGTTGAAGGGGGGGCCTTCCAAGAGACCCAGTACTTC. It specifies CSVEGGAFQETQYF.